These 16 T cell receptor beta chains were sequenced from one sample in a study of blood T cell repertoires in COVID-19. Assay used: immunoSEQ multiplex PCR; TCRdb lists only in-frame clones, some missing. The profile shows under 150,000 clones, roughly four fifths of them singletons. Sequencing was performed on peripheral blood. All receptors derive from a woman in her fifties or sixties with active or convalescent COVID-19.

As concerns this clone: Other DNA sequences in the same sample also yield this CDR3. This chain connects TRBV7-2 to TRBJ1-1; D is unresolved. V dropped 1 base and J dropped 4 bases, with 7 bases sitting between them. The CDR3 loop spans 13 amino acids. Germline CDR1 and CDR2: SGHTA and FQGNSA. The DNA for the CDR3 is TGTGCCAGCAGCTTAGGCGGGAGCACTGAAGCTTTCTTT. Its protein product is CASSLGGSTEAFF.

CDR3: CATSRGAGGRRETQYF. CDR3 DNA: TGTGCCACCAGCAGAGGAGCGGGGGGACGGAGAGAGACCCAGTACTTC. The chain joins TRBV15 to TRBJ2-5; 9 bases fit TRBD2. There are 16 residues in the CDR3. J gave up 4 bases and V 1 base, and 7 bases lay outside the gene matches. Germline lookup yields CDR1 LNHNV and CDR2 YYDKDF (reference sequence).

The chain carries TRBV27 and TRBJ1-5; D may be TRBD1 (5 bases). The V gene lost 6 bases and the J gene lost 8 bases, with 17 bases spanning the gap. Looked up from germline, CDR1 is MNHEY and CDR2 is SMNVEV (reference sequence). The CDR3 has 14 residues. In DNA form, the CDR3 reads TGTGCCAGCAGGCCGGCCGGGGGGAGGGAGCCCCAGCATTTT. Protein: CASRPAGGREPQHF.

V is TRBV28 and J is TRBJ1-6; weak D call: TRBD1 (5 bases). This CDR3 comprises 12 residues. The V end was cut by 9 bases, the J end by 5 bases, with 8 bases between. Germline CDR1 is MDHEN and CDR2 is SYDVKM. This chain's CDR3 is CASRQNNSPLHF. The CDR3 bases are TGTGCCAGTCGACAGAATAATTCACCCCTCCACTTT. Filled out from reference TRBV28 and TRBJ1-6, the complete variable domain reads DVKVTQSSRYLVKRTGEKVFLECVQDMDHENMFWYRQDPGLGLRLIYFSYDVKMKEKGDIPEGYSVSREKKERFSLILESASTNQTSMYLCASRQNNSPLHFGNGTRLTVT.

The rearrangement links TRBV7-2 to TRBJ1-4; TRBD1 is a possible D gene (6 bases). CDR3 length: 15 residues. The germline V gene encodes CDR1 SGHTA and CDR2 FQGNSA. Trimming pared 5 bases from V and 4 bases from J, leaving 14 bases between. CDR3 in DNA: TGTGCCAGCAGCCCCCGGACAGCGAATAATGAAAAACTGTTTTTT. Translated: CASSPRTANNEKLFF.

The chain employs TRBV6-2 or TRBV6-3 and TRBJ2-1; TRBD2 matches at 13 bases. Germline CDR1 reads MNHEY; CDR2 reads SVGEGT. The CDR3 is made up of 19 amino acids. J gave up 2 bases and V 2 bases, and 9 bases lay outside the gene matches. CDR3 in amino acids: CASSYTSGTSGETYNEQFF. The CDR3 DNA reads TGTGCCAGCAGTTACACTTCGGGGACTAGCGGGGAAACCTACAATGAGCAGTTCTTC.

J is TRBJ1-1 and V is TRBV19; D is possibly TRBD1 (6 bases). CDR3 length: 15 amino acids. V lost 0 bases to trimming and J lost 5 bases, with 13 bases between them. Germline loops: CDR1 LNHDA, CDR2 SQIVND (reference sequence). CDR3 bases: TGTGCCAGTAGTATAGATCGGGGGGCGCGGACTGAAGCTTTCTTT. Protein: CASSIDRGARTEAFF.

This clone came up a few times. The chain uses TRBV6-5 and TRBJ1-6; 10 bases fit TRBD1. CDR1 MNHEY and CDR2 SVGAGI come from the germline V gene. The length of the CDR3 is 15 residues. V shed 7 bases and J 6 bases; nucleotides not matched to a gene: 6. The CDR3 bases are TGTGCCAGCACCCCTCGGGACAGGGGTAATTCACCCCTCCACTTT. It specifies CASTPRDRGNSPLHF.

V usage is TRBV4-3 and J usage is TRBJ1-1; the D is unclear. Trimming removed 4 bases from V and 5 bases from J, with 14 bases in between. CDR1 is LGHNA, CDR2 YSLEER, per germline. This CDR3 has 14 amino acids. CDR3 DNA: TGCGCCAGCAGCCGCGGATGGAGGGATACTGAAGCTTTCTTT. Its translation is CASSRGWRDTEAFF.

By share, this clone counts as medium-sized. CDR3 in DNA: TGCAGTGCTAGTAACAGCCGGCCCTCTGGAAACACCATATATTTT. Protein sequence: CSASNSRPSGNTIYF. The rearrangement uses TRBV20-1 and TRBJ1-3; D is uncertain. Germline V gives CDR1 DFQATT, CDR2 SNEGSKA (reference sequence). Trimming took 3 bases from V and 0 from J, leaving 12 bases between them. There are 15 residues in the CDR3.

V and J are TRBV12-3 or TRBV12-4 and TRBJ2-7; 7 nucleotides align to TRBD1. This CDR3 has 13 residues. V lost 5 bases to trimming and J lost 4 bases; unmatched junction nucleotides: 5. Here the CDR3 DNA reads TGTGCCAGCAGTCAGGGGACAGCATACGAGCAGTACTTC. It translates to CASSQGTAYEQYF.

The chain has TRBV19 and TRBJ1-1, with 9 bases aligning to TRBD1. This CDR3 region has 17 residues. Trimming cost V 1 base and J 5 bases; bases outside gene matches: 11. In germline, CDR1 is LNHDA, CDR2 SQIVND (reference sequence). CDR3 sequence: CASSIGGQGSLRTEAFF. The DNA for the CDR3 is TGTGCCAGTAGTATAGGGGGACAGGGCAGCTTGAGGACTGAAGCTTTCTTT.

V and J are TRBV7-2 and TRBJ2-1, with a possible D match to TRBD1 (6 bases). From germline, CDR1 is SGHTA and CDR2 FQGNSA. V shed 0 bases and J shed 4 bases, with 22 bases lying between them. This CDR3 region has 19 residues. CDR3 coding DNA: TGTGCCAGCAGCTTAGCCCTAGGGGGAGTCGGATTAACGTACAATGAGCAGTTCTTC. Translating gives CASSLALGGVGLTYNEQFF.

This chain links TRBV7-8 with TRBJ2-7; D is unclear. With 3 bases removed from V and 5 bases from J, the gap between germline ends came to 14 bases. Germline-derived CDR1 and CDR2 are SGHVS and FQNEAQ. CDR3 length equals 14 residues. CDR3 sequence reads: CASSFLGRFNEQYF. As DNA, the CDR3 is TGTGCCAGCAGCTTCCTTGGGCGCTTCAACGAGCAGTACTTC.

V is TRBV3-1 (or the pseudogene TRBV3-2) and J is TRBJ1-2, with D perhaps TRBD1 (5 bases). The CDR3 runs 13 residues. The V end lost 4 bases, the J end lost 6 bases, and 12 bases lay between the germline ends. Per the germline V gene, CDR1 is LGHDT and CDR2 is YNNKEL (reference sequence). CDR3 in amino acids: CASSPRSRDGYTF. The CDR3 nucleotides read TGTGCCAGCAGCCCCCGTTCCAGGGATGGCTACACCTTC.

The J gene is TRBJ1-1, the V gene TRBV5-4; 9 bases match TRBD1. V lost 4 bases, J lost 6 bases, and 7 bases stayed unmatched. Germline values: CDR1 SGHNT, CDR2 YYREEE (reference sequence). The CDR3 spans 14 residues. CDR3 in DNA: TGTGCCAGCAGCCCCGGGACAGGGTGGGCTGAAGCTTTCTTT. Translating it yields CASSPGTGWAEAFF.